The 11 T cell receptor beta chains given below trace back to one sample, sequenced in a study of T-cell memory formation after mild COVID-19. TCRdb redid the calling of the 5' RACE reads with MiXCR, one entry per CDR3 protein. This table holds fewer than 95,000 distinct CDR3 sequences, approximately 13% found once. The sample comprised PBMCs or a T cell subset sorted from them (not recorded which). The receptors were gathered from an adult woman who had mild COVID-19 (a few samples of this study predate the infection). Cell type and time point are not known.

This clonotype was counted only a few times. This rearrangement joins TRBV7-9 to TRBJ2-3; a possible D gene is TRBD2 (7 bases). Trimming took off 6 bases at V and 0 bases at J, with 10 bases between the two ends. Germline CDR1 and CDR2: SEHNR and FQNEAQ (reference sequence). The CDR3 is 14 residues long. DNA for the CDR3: TGTGCCAGCAGACGGGGGGCTAGCACAGATACGCAGTATTTT. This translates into CASRRGASTDTQYF.

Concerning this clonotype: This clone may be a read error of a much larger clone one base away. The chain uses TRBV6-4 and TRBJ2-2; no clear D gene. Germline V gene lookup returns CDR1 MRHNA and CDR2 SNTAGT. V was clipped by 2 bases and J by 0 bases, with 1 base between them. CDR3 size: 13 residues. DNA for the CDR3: TGTGCCAGCAGTGACACGAACACCGGGGAGCTGTTTTTT. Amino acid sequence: CASSDTNTGELFF.

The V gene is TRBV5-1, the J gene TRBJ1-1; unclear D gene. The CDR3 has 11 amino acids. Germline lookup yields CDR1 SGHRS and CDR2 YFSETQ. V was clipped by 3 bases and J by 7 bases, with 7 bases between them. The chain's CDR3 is CASSSGSEAFF. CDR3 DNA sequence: TGCGCCAGCAGCTCCGGGAGTGAAGCTTTCTTT.

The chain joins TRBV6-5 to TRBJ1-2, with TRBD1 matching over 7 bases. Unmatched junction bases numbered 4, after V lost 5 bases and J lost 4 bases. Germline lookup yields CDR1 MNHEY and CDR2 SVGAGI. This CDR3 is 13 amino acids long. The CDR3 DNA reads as TGTGCCAGCAGTGCGGGACAGCTCTATGGCTACACCTTC. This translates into CASSAGQLYGYTF.

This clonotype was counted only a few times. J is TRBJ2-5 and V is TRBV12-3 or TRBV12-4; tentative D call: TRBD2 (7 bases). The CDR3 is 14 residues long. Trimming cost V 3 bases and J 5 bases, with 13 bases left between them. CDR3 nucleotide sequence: TGTGCCAGCAGTTTGGAGGGGGGGCTGGAGACCCAGTACTTC. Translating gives CASSLEGGLETQYF.

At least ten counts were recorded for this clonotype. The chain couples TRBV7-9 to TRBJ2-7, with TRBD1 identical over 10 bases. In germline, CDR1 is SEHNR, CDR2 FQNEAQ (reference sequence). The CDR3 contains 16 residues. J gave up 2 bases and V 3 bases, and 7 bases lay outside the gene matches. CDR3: CASSFPRQGATYEQYF. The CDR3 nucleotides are TGTGCCAGCAGCTTCCCGCGACAGGGGGCTACCTACGAGCAGTACTTC.

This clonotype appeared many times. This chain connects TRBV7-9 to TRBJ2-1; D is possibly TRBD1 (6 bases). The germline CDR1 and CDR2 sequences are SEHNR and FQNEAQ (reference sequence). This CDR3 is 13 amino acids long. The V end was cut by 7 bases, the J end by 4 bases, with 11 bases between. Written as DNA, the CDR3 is TGTGCCAGCATGGAGGACAGATACAATGAGCAGTTCTTC. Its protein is CASMEDRYNEQFF.

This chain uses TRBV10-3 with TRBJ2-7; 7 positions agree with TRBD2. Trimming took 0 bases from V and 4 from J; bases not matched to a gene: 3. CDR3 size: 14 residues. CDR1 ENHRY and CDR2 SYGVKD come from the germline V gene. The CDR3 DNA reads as TGTGCCATCAGTGAGTCGGCTAGCGGTTACGAGCAGTACTTC. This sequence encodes CAISESASGYEQYF.

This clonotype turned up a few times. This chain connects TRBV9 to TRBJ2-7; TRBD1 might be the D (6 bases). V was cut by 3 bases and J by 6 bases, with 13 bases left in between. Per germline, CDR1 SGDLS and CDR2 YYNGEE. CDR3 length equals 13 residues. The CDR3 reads CASSAQGLSEQYF. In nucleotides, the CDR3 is TGTGCCAGCAGCGCACAGGGTTTAAGCGAGCAGTACTTC.

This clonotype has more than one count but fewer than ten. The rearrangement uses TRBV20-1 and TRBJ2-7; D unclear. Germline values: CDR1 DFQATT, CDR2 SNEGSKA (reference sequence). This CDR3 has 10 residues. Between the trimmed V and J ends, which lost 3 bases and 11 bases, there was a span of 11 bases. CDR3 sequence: CSASPLKEYF. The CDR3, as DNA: TGCAGTGCTAGTCCGTTAAAGGAGTACTTC.

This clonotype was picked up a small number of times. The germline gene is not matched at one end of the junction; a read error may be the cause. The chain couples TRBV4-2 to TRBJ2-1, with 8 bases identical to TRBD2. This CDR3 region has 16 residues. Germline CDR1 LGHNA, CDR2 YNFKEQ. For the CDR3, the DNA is TGCGCCAGCAGCCAAGATCGGGCTAGCGGGCACAATGAGCAGTTCTTC. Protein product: CASSQDRASGHNEQFF.